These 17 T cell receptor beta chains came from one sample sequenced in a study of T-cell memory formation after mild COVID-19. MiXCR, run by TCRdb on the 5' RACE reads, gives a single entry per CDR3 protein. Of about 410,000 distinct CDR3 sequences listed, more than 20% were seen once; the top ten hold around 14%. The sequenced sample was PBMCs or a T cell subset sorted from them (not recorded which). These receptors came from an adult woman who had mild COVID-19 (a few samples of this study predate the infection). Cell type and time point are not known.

CDR3 sequence: CASSEAGAAGVYEQYF. The CDR3 DNA is TGTGCCAGCAGTGAAGCGGGGGCTGCGGGGGTCTACGAGCAGTACTTC. V usage is TRBV2 and J usage is TRBJ2-7; TRBD2 might be the D (7 bases). Germline values: CDR1 SNHLY, CDR2 FYNNEI. V was cut by 0 bases and J by 3 bases, with 15 bases left in between. The CDR3 sequence is 16 residues long. Using reference TRBV2 and TRBJ2-7 for the parts outside the CDR3, the full variable domain is EPEVTQTPSHQVTQMGQEVILRCVPISNHLYFYWYRQILGQKVEFLVSFYNNEISEKSEIFDDQFSVERPDGSNFTLKIRSTKLEDSAMYFCASSEAGAAGVYEQYFGPGTRLTVT.

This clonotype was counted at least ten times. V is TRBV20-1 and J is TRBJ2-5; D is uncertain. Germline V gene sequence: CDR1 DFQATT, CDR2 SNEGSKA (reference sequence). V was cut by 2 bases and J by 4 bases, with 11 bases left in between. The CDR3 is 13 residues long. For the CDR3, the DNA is TGCAGTGCTAGACCCCTAGGGCTAGAGACCCAGTACTTC. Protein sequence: CSARPLGLETQYF.

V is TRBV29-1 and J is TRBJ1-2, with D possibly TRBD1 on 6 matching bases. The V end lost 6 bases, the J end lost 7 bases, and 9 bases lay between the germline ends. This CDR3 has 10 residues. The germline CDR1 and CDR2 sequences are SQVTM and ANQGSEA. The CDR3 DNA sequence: TGCAGCGTCGAGGACAGTGGCTACACCTTC. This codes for CSVEDSGYTF.

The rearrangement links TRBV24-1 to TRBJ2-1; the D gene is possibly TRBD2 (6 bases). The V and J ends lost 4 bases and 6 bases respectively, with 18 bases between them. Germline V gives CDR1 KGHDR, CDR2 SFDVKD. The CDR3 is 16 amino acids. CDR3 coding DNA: TGTGCCACCAGTGAGCCTTCAGGGTCGGGAGTCAATGAGCAGTTCTTC. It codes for CATSEPSGSGVNEQFF.

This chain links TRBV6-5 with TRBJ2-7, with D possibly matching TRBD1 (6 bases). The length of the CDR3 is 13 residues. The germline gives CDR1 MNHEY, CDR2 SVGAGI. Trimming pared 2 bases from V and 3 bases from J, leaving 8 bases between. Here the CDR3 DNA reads TGTGCCAGCAGTTACGGGACATACTACGAGCAGTACTTC. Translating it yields CASSYGTYYEQYF.

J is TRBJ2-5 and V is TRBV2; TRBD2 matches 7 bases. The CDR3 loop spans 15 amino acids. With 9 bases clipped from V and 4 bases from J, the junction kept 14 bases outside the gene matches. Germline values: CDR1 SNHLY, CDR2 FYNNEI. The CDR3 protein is CASHPERASGETQYF. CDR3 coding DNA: TGTGCCAGTCACCCCGAACGGGCTAGCGGAGAGACCCAGTACTTC.

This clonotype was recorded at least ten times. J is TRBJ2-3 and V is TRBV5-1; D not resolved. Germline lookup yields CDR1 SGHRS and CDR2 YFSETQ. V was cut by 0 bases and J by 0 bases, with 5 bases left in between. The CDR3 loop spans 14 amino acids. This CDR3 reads CASSLGPSTDTQYF. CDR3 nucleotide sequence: TGCGCCAGCAGCTTGGGACCGAGCACAGATACGCAGTATTTT.

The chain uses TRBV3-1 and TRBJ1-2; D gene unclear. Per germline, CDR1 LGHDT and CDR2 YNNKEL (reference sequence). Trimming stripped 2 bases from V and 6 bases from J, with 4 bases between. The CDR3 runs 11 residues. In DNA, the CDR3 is TGTGCCAGCAGCCAAATTGATGGCTACACCTTC. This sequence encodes CASSQIDGYTF. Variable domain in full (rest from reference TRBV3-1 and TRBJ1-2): DTAVSQTPKYLVTQMGNDKSIKCEQNLGHDTMYWYKQDSKKFLKIMFSYNNKELIINETVPNRFSPKSPDKAHLNLHINSLELGDSAVYFCASSQIDGYTFGSGTRLTVV.

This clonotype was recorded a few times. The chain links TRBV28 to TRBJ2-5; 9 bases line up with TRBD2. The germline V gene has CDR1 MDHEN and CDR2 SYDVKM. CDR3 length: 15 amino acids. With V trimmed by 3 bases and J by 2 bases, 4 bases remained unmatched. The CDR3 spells CASSLTTSGQETQYF. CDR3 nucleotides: TGTGCCAGCAGTTTGACGACTAGCGGACAAGAGACCCAGTACTTC.

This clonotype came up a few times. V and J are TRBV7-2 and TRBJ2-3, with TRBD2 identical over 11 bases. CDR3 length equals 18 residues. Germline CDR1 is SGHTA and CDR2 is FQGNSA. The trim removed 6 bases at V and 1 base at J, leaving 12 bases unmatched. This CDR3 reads CASRGASGRPRGTDTQYF. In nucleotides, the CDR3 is TGTGCCAGCAGGGGGGCTAGCGGGAGGCCACGCGGCACAGATACGCAGTATTTT.

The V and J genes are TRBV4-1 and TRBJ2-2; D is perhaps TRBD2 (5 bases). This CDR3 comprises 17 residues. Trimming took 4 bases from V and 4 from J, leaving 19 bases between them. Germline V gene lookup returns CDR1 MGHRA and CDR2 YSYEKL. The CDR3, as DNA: TGCGCCAGCAGCCCTTCTCCTAGGGTCGAGGGCACCGGGGAGCTGTTTTTT. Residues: CASSPSPRVEGTGELFF.

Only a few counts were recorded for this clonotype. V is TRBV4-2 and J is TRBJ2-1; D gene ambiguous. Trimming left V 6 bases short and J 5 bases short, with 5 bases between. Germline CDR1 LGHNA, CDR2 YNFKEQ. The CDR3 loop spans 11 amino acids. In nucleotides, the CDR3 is TGTGCCAGCAGTTACGACAATGAGCAGTTCTTC. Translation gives CASSYDNEQFF.

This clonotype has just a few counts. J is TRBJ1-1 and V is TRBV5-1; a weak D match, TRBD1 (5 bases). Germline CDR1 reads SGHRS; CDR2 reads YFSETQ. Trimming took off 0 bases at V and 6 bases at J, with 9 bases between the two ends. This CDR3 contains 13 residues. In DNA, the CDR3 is TGCGCCAGCAGCTTGGGACAGTTTGCTGAAGCTTTCTTT. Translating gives CASSLGQFAEAFF.

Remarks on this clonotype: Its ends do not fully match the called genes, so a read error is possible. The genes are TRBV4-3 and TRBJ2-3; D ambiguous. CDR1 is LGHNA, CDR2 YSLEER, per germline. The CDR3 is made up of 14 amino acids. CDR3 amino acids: CGSSQERIADTQYF. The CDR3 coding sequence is TGCGGCAGCAGCCAAGAAAGAATAGCAGATACGCAGTATTTT.

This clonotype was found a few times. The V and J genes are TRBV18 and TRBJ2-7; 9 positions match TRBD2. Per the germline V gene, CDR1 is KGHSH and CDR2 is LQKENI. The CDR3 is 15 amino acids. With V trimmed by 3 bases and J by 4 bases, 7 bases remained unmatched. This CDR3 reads CASSPGAGGPYEQYF. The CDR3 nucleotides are TGTGCCAGCTCACCTGGGGCGGGAGGGCCTTACGAGCAGTACTTC.

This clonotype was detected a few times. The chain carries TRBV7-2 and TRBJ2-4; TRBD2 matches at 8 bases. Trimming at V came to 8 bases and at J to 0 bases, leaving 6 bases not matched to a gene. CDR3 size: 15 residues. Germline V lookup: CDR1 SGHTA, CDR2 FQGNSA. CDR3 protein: CASARLASAKNIQYF. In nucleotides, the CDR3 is TGTGCCAGCGCCAGACTAGCGTCAGCCAAAAACATTCAGTACTTC.

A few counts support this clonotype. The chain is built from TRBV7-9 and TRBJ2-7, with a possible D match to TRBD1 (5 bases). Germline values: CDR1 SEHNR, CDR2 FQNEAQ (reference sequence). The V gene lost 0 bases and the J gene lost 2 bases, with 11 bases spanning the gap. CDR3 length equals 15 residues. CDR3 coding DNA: TGTGCCAGCAGCTTAGCCCCAGGGCCCGCCTACGAGCAGTACTTC. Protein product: CASSLAPGPAYEQYF.